The source of this T cell receptor (beta chain) is a study of blood T cell repertoires in COVID-19 (dated by TCRdb to between 2020 and 2021). A note on the overall study: Samples covering the acute and convalescent phases of COVID-19 were provided by collaborators in the United States, Italy and Spain. The prospective study material was composed of cDNA or gDNA derived from T cells, B-cell-depleted T cells, or PBMCs. Subjects who had been exposed to COVID-19, were actively infected with it, or had recovered from it provided the deeply sampled blood TCRbeta repertoires that made up the dataset. The repertoires were released in a freely available public database intended as a resource for research on the immune response to SARS-CoV-2. The samples were drawn from two sources: the first 160 participants of the ongoing ImmuneRACE study, and 1,200 or so subjects contributed by 6 global collaborators. The sample metadata nearly always contained a de-identified subject ID, COVID-19 status, age in years and sex. Where available, HLA class I and class II types were obtained from metadata supplied by the sample provider rather than from assay-based typing. Broad study findings and their caveats: The quantity of clinical and demographic metadata differed by source and by participant and was supplied without curation.

Whole blood was collected in K2EDTA tubes by collaborating institutions according to the institutions' own protocols. Collaborator samples were shipped for TCRbeta analysis as frozen whole blood, isolated PBMCs, or DNA extracted from either sample type. The immunoSEQ Assay, a bias-controlled multiplex PCR, was used to amplify TCRbeta CDR3 regions from genomic DNA. In the original analysis: Nucleated cell counts per sample were estimated from amplification of reference gene primers within the assay. Sequence reads were collapsed and filtered to measure the absolute abundance of every unique TCRbeta CDR3 rearrangement. Productive Simpson clonality was computed per sample as the square root of Simpson's diversity index over productive rearrangements. The clones in this table, taken by TCRdb from immuneACCESS, are in-frame only. Not every clone is retained; where verified, under half of the shortfall comes from an unresolved V gene, and the cause of the rest is unknown. Clone size and V and J calls were adopted from that table, with D and trimming inferred from the DNA. This sample comprises around 190,000 clones, 70% to 90% of them detected only once. The ten largest clones add up to more than 7.5% of the sample.

To note about this clone: What this receptor recognizes is not known. No much larger clone is present one base from it, and per-base qualities are unavailable.

This TCR was recovered from a man aged 45-60 years with active or convalescent COVID-19. Specimen: peripheral blood.

The DNA sequence reads TGTGCCAGCAGCGTAGTTCGGGGGGGCGACGAGCAGTACTTC. This codes for CASSVVRGGDEQYF. This receptor chain uses TRBV9 and TRBJ2-7; 8 bases in between match TRBD2. According to the germline V gene, CDR1 reads SGDLS and CDR2 reads YYNGEE. V is trimmed back by 0 bases and J by 5 bases, and the junction contains 4 bases that no gene match accounts for. The CDR3 holds 14 amino acids from the cysteine to the phenylalanine. Here the CDR3 DNA is all that survives: 42 bases in frame from base 1.